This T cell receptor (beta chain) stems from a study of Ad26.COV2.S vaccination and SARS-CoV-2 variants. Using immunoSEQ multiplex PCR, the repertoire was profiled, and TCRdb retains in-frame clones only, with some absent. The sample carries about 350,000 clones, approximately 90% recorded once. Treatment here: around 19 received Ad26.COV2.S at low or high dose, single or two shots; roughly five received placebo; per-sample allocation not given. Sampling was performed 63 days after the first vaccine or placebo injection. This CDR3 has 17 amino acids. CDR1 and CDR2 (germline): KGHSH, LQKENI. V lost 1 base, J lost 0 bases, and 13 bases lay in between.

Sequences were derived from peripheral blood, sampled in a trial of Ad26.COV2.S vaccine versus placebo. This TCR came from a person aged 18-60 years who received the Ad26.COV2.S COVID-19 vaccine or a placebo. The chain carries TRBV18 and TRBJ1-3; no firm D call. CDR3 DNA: TGTGCCAGCTCACCACTTCAGCCGCACCGCTCTGGAAACACCATATATTTT. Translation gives CASSPLQPHRSGNTIYF.